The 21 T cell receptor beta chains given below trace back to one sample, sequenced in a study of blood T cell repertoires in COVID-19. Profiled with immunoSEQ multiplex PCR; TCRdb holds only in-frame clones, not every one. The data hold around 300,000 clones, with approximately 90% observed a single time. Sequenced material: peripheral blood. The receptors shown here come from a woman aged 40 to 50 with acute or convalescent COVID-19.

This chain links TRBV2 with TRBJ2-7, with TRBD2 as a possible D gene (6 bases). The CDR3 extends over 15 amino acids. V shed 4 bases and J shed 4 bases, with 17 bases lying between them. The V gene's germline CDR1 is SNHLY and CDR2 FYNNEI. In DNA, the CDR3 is TGTGCCAGCAGTGCAGGCTGGCGGGGAGATTACGAGCAGTACGTC. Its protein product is CASSAGWRGDYEQYV.

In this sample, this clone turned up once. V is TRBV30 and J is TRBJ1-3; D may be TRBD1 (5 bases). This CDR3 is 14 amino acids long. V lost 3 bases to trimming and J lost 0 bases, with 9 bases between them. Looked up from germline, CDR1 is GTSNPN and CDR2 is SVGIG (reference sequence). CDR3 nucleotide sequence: TGTGCCTGGAGCACAGGAGTCTCTGGAAACACCATATATTTT. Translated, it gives CAWSTGVSGNTIYF.

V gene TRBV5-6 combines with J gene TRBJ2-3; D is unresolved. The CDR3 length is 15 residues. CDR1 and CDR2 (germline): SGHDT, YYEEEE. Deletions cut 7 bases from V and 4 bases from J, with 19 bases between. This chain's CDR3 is CASRRFARRSDTQYF. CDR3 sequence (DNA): TGTGCCAGCCGTAGGTTCGCGAGGCGATCAGATACGCAGTATTTT.

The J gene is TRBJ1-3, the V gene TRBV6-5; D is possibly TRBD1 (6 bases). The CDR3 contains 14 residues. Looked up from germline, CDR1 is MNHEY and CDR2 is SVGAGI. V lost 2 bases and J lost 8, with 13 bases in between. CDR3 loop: CASSYRQGRDTIYF. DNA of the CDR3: TGTGCCAGCAGTTACAGGCAGGGGAGAGACACCATATATTTT.

Here the CDR3 DNA reads TGTGCCAGCAGCGTACGGGCAGGGAATATGAACACTGAAGCTTTCTTT. Its protein is CASSVRAGNMNTEAFF. J is TRBJ1-1 and V is TRBV9; D is perhaps TRBD1 (5 bases). Trimming stripped 1 base from V and 0 bases from J, with 13 bases between. The CDR3 is 16 amino acids. Germline V gene lookup returns CDR1 SGDLS and CDR2 YYNGEE.

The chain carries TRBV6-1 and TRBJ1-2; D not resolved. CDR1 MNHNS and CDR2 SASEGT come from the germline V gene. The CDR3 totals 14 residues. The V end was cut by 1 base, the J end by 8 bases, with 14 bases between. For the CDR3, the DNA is TGTGCCAGCAGTGAAGTGTACAGTAAGTTAGGCTACACCTTC. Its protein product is CASSEVYSKLGYTF.

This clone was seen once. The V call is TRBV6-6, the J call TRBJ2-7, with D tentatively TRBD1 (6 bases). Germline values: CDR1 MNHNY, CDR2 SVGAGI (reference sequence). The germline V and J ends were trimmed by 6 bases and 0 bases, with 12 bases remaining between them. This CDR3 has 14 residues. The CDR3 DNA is TGTGCCAGCAGAGCGACAGGTAGCTCCTACGAGCAGTACGTC. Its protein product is CASRATGSSYEQYV.

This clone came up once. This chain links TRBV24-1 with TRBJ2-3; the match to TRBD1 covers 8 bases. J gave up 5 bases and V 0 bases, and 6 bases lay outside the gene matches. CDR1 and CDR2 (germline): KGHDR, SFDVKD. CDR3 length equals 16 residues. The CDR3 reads CATSDLLDRAEDTQYF. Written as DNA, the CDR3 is TGTGCCACCAGTGATTTGCTGGACAGGGCCGAAGATACGCAGTATTTT.

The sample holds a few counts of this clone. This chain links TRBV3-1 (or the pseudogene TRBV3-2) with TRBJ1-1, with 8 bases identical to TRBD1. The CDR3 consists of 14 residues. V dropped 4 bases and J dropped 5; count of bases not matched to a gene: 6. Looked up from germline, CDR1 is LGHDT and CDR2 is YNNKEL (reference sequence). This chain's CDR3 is CASSPRTGQTEAFF. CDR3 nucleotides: TGTGCCAGCAGCCCTCGGACAGGGCAAACTGAAGCTTTCTTT.

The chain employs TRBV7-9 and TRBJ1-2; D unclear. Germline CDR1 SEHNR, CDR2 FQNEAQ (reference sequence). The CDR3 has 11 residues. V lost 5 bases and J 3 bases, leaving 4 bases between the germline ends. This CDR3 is CASSQDYGYTF. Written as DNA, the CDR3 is TGTGCCAGCAGCCAGGACTATGGCTACACCTTC.

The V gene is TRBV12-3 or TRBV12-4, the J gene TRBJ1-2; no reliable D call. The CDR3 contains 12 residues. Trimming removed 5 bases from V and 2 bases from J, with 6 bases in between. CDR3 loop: CASSPINYGYTF. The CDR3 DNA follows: TGTGCCAGCAGTCCCATCAACTATGGCTACACCTTC.

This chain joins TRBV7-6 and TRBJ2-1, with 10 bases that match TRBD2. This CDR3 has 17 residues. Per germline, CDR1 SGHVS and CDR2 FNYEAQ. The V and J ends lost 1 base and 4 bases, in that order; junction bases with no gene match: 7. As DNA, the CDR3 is TGTGCCAGCAGCTTAGGAATCCTAGCGGGGGAATACAATGAGCAGTTCTTC. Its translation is CASSLGILAGEYNEQFF.

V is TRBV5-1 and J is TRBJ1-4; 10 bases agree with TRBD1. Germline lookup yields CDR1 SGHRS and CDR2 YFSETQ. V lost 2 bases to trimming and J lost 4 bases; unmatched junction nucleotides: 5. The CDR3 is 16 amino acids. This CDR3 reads CASSLNRDRGNEKLFF. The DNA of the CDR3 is TGCGCCAGCAGCTTAAACCGGGACAGGGGTAATGAAAAACTGTTTTTT.

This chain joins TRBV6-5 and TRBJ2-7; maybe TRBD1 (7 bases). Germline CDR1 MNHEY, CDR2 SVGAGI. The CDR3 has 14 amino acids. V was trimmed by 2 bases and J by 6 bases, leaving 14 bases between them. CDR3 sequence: CASSYPGGRLEQYV. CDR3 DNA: TGTGCCAGCAGTTACCCAGGGGGGAGGCTCGAGCAGTACGTC.

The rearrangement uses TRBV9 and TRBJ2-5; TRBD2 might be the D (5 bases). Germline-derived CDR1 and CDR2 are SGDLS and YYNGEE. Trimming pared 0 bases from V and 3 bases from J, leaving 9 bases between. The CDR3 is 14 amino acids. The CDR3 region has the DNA TGTGCCAGCAGCGTAGAGGCTAGCAAAGAGACCCAGTACTTC. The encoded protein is CASSVEASKETQYF.

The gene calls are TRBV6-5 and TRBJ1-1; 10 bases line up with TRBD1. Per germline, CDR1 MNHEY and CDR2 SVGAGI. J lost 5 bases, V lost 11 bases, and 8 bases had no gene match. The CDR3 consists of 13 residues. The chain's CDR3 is CAGLGQGRTEAFF. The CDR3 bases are TGTGCCGGATTGGGACAGGGGAGGACTGAAGCTTTCTTT.

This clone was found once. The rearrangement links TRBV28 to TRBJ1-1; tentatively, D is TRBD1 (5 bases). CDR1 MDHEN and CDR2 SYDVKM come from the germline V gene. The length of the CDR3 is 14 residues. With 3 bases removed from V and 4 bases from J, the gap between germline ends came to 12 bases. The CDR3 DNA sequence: TGTGCCAGCAGTTTTGCCAGGGCGGTCACTGAAGCTTTCTTT. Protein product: CASSFARAVTEAFF.

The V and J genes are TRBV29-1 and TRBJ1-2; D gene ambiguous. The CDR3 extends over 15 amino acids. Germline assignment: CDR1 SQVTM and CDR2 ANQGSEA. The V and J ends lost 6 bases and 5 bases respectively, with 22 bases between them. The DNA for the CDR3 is TGCAGCGTCGGGCCCCGGGGAATGATGGGGTATGGCTACACCTTC. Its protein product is CSVGPRGMMGYGYTF. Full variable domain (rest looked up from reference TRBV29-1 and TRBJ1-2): SAVISQKPSRDICQRGTSLTIQCQVDSQVTMMFWYRQQPGQSLTLIATANQGSEATYESGFVIDKFPISRPNLTFSTLTVSNMSPEDSSIYLCSVGPRGMMGYGYTFGSGTRLTVV.

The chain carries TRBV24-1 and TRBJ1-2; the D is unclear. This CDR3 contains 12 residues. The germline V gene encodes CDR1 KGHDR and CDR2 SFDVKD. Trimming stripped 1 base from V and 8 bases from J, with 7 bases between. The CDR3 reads CATSDFRSGYTF. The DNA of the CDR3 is TGTGCCACCAGTGATTTTAGAAGCGGCTACACCTTC.

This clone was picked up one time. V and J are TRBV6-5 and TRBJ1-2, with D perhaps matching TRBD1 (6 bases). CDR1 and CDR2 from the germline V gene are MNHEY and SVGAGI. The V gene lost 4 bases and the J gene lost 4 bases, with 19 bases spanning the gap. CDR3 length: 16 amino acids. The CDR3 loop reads CASSSQPAGASYGYTF. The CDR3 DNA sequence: TGTGCCAGCAGTTCCCAACCCGCAGGGGCCAGCTATGGCTACACCTTC.

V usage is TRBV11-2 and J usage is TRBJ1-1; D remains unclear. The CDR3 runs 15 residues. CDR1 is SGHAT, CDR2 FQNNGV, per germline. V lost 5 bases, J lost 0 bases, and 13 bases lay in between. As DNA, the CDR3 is TGTGCCAGCAGCCCCCTGTTGAGGTTGAACACTGAAGCTTTCTTT. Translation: CASSPLLRLNTEAFF. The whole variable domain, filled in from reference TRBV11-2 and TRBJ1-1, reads EAGVAQSPRYKIIEKRQSVAFWCNPISGHATLYWYQQILGQGPKLLIQFQNNGVVDDSQLPKDRFSAERLKGVDSTLKIQPAKLEDSAVYLCASSPLLRLNTEAFFGQGTRLTVV.